This T cell receptor (beta chain) was observed in a study of graft-versus-host responses after intestinal transplantation. Study results and limitations: Peak circulating GvH clone levels were associated with early post-transplant HvG declines.

CDR3 size: 11 residues. V was trimmed by 1 base and J by 5 bases, leaving 4 bases between them. Germline CDR1 SGHDT, CDR2 YYEEEE. Sequenced by immunoSEQ multiplex PCR; TCRdb stores in-frame clones only, minus some. The repertoire has 49,000 or so clones, around 93% of them found once; the top ten carry more than 4.5%. Regarding this clone: Its matching antigen is unknown.

The sequences come from PBMCs, collected around 790 days after a first intestinal transplant, on the day of a second. This sequence joins TRBV5-6 and TRBJ2-7; D gene ambiguous. This TCR came from a human patient who received an intestinal transplant, so some T cells may come from the graft donor. CDR3 region: CASSLRDEQYF. The CDR3 nucleotides are TGTGCCAGCAGCTTGCGGGACGAGCAGTACTTC.